This T cell receptor beta chain emerged from a study of blood T cell repertoires in COVID-19 (TCRdb year 2020). Describing the broader study: The collaborator samples originated in the United States, Italy and Spain and spanned the acute and convalescent phases of COVID-19. The prospective study material was composed of cDNA or gDNA derived from T cells, B-cell-depleted T cells, or PBMCs. Subjects who had been exposed to COVID-19, were actively infected with it, or had recovered from it provided the deeply sampled blood TCRbeta repertoires that made up the dataset. The repertoires were made available in a free public database intended to serve as a resource for research on the immune response to SARS-CoV-2. The samples were drawn from two sources: the first 160 participants of the ongoing ImmuneRACE study, and over 1,000 subjects contributed by 6 global collaborators. Nearly every sample came with metadata listing a de-identified subject ID, COVID-19 status, age in years and sex. Where available, HLA class I and class II types were obtained from metadata supplied by the sample provider rather than from assay-based typing.

Samples from volunteer blood donors who had recovered from COVID-19 were contributed by a second Seattle source. Each collaborating institution followed its own protocols to collect whole blood in K2EDTA tubes. Collaborator samples were shipped for TCRbeta analysis as frozen whole blood, isolated PBMCs, or DNA extracted from either sample type. Overall study results and their limits: The amount of clinical and demographic metadata varied by source and participant and was provided uncurated.

Notes on this clone: This clone's antigen is unknown. No per-base quality is available; no much larger clone lies one base away.

TCRbeta CDR3 regions were amplified from genomic DNA by means of the immunoSEQ Assay, a bias-controlled multiplex PCR. The study's processing was this. Nucleated cell counts per sample were estimated from amplification of reference gene primers within the assay. Sequence reads were collapsed and filtered to measure the absolute abundance of every unique TCRbeta CDR3 rearrangement. For each sample, productive Simpson clonality was calculated as the square root of Simpson's diversity index over productive rearrangements. In TCRdb, the immuneACCESS table is reduced to in-frame sequences with V and J assigned. These tables do not hold every clone; where another copy was compared, an unresolved V gene accounts for under half, and the others remain unexplained. The DNA gave D and trimming, while V, J and clone size come from that table. The sample table records a few hundred thousand clones; 87% of these occur just once. Jointly, the top ten make up approximately 7.8% of the sample.

Sequenced material: peripheral blood. This TCR was recovered from a woman aged 45-60 years who had recovered from COVID-19.

The DNA sequence reads TGTGCCAGCGGACCGGGGGTTCAAGAGACCCAGTACTTC. Translated, this is CASGPGVQETQYF. Rearrangement joined TRBV27 to TRBJ2-5; the D segment could be TRBD2, given 6 matching bases. The V and J ends are trimmed by 8 bases and 2 bases, leaving 12 bases between them. Measured from the cysteine to the phenylalanine, the CDR3 is 13 residues long. Only CDR3 DNA is held: 39 bases, read in frame from base 1. CDR1 MNHEY and CDR2 SMNVEV were looked up in the germline V gene (reference sequence).